The subject of this entry is one T cell receptor beta chain. Its matching antigen is unknown. The germline V gene encodes CDR1 SGHRS and CDR2 YFSETQ. CDR3 size: 16 residues. V lost 0 bases to trimming and J lost 5 bases; unmatched junction nucleotides: 11. The sample is drawn from a study of early stage breast cancer tumors. Study findings and constraints: Compared with adjacent normal breast, tumors showed about 2.5-fold denser, more clonal T cells.

The repertoire was sequenced with immunoSEQ multiplex PCR; TCRdb's copy has only in-frame clones and lacks some. Here the sample spans around 30,000 clones, around 70% being singletons. The chain combines TRBV5-1 with TRBJ2-7; 7 positions match TRBD2. The clonotype was recovered from a person in their fifties or sixties with breast cancer. The sequenced sample consisted of blood. CDR3 sequence (DNA): TGCGCCAGCAGCTTGGCGTATGCGGGAGCGATACACGAGCAGTACTTC. This sequence encodes CASSLAYAGAIHEQYF.